Presented here are 27 T cell receptor beta chains from one specimen sequenced in a study of post-analysis software for immune sequencing data. Antigen specificity for these receptors is unknown. Study results and caveats: A handful of TRBV segments occurring more often in patients than controls included TRBV5-6, TRBV5-1 and TRBV20-1.

Tagging with unique molecular identifiers was a feature of the TCR beta cDNA libraries. One entry per CDR3 protein results from TCRdb running MiXCR on the PCR reads. In the table there are around 180,000 distinct CDR3 sequences, 30% of which are singletons. Material: blood. The receptors derive from a girl between 10 and 17 years old with multiple sclerosis.

This clonotype was observed a single time. A much bigger clone sits one base away, suggesting this may be a read error. This chain joins TRBV6-1 and TRBJ2-3; TRBD2 matches at 9 bases. This CDR3 is 16 amino acids long. CDR1 is MNHNS and CDR2 is SASEGT in the germline V gene. The CDR3 sequence is CASNERTSGSTDTQYF. In DNA, the CDR3 is TGTGCCAGCAATGAACGTACTAGCGGGAGCACAGATACGCAGTATTTT.

This chain connects TRBV7-9 to TRBJ1-1; D is perhaps TRBD1 (5 bases). The CDR3 runs to 16 residues. Germline CDR1 reads SEHNR; CDR2 reads FQNEAQ (reference sequence). Trimming took 8 bases from V and 1 from J, leaving 20 bases between them. The CDR3 DNA is TGTGCCAGCGGGCTTAGAATTCGGGGGAGGAACACTGAAGCTTTCTTT. Its protein is CASGLRIRGRNTEAFF.

The chain is built from TRBV20-1 and TRBJ2-5; TRBD2 agrees at 9 bases. CDR1 DFQATT and CDR2 SNEGSKA come from the germline V gene (reference sequence). This CDR3 is 16 amino acids long. V lost 3 bases, J lost 2 bases, and 10 bases stayed unmatched. The DNA of the CDR3 is TGCAGTGCTAGTCCCGGGACTAGCAAACCTCAAGAGACCCAGTACTTC. Translated: CSASPGTSKPQETQYF.

Concerning this clonotype: This may stem from a read error, because a much larger clone lies one nucleotide away. The rearrangement links TRBV5-6 to TRBJ1-6, with a tentative D call TRBD1 (5 bases). The CDR3 totals 15 residues. Germline assignment: CDR1 SGHDT and CDR2 YYEEEE. The CDR3 DNA is TGTACCAGCAGCTTGGAAGGCAGGAATTCAGGGAACCTCCACTTT. It codes for CTSSLEGRNSGNLHF.

This chain joins TRBV6-1 and TRBJ1-5, with TRBD1 matching over 7 bases. Trimming at V came to 5 bases and at J to 7 bases, leaving 17 bases not matched to a gene. Germline-derived CDR1 and CDR2 are MNHNS and SASEGT. The CDR3 is made up of 17 amino acids. This CDR3 is CASSLVRGRQERQPQHF. CDR3 sequence (DNA): TGTGCCAGCAGTCTGGTGAGGGGGCGGCAGGAGAGGCAGCCCCAGCATTTT.

This clonotype was picked up many times. The chain combines TRBV27 with TRBJ1-2; possibly TRBD1 for D (6 bases). The CDR3 extends over 14 amino acids. Trimming removed 3 bases from V and 7 bases from J, with 15 bases in between. The germline CDR1 and CDR2 sequences are MNHEY and SMNVEV (reference sequence). The DNA of the CDR3 is TGTGCCAGCAGTTTCCTACAGGGAGGATCTGGCTACACCTTC. Its protein product is CASSFLQGGSGYTF.

A few counts support this clonotype. The genes are TRBV5-1 and TRBJ2-5, with D uncertain. Germline loops: CDR1 SGHRS, CDR2 YFSETQ. Trimming pared 3 bases from V and 3 bases from J, leaving 12 bases between. CDR3 length: 14 amino acids. CDR3 amino acids: CASSSWIVEETQYF. CDR3 nucleotides: TGCGCCAGCAGCTCCTGGATAGTGGAAGAGACCCAGTACTTC.

The rearrangement uses TRBV6-1 and TRBJ1-5; D is possibly TRBD1 (6 bases). The CDR3 has 15 amino acids. The germline V gene has CDR1 MNHNS and CDR2 SASEGT. V lost 5 bases and J lost 5, with 16 bases in between. CDR3 sequence reads: CASSLTGDQDQPQHF. CDR3 DNA: TGTGCCAGCAGTCTGACAGGAGACCAGGATCAGCCCCAGCATTTT.

About this clonotype itself: One end of the junction fails to match germline, which may point to a read error. J is TRBJ2-1 and V is TRBV20-1, with D possibly TRBD2 on 5 matching bases. The CDR3 runs 11 residues. CDR1 DFQATT and CDR2 SNEGSKA come from the germline V gene (reference sequence). This CDR3 reads CSASKYNEQFF. The CDR3, as DNA: TGCAGCGCTAGCAAATACAATGAGCAGTTCTTC.

This clonotype was seen a few times. The DNA for the CDR3 is TGTGCCAGCAGCGTAGGGGGAGAGTCCGCCATGTACTTC. It codes for CASSVGGESAMYF. The chain links TRBV9 to TRBJ2-5; possibly TRBD2 for D (5 bases). V lost 0 bases to trimming and J lost 13 bases, with 16 bases between them. Germline CDR1 reads SGDLS; CDR2 reads YYNGEE. The CDR3 is made up of 13 amino acids.

Note on this clonotype: A much larger clone differs by one base, so this may be a read error. CDR3 nucleotides: TGTGCCAGCAGTTTGGATAGCGGGGGATATACGCGGTATTTT. Translated, it gives CASSLDSGGYTRYF. V and J are TRBV28 and TRBJ2-3, with 9 bases lining up with TRBD2. Per the germline V gene, CDR1 is MDHEN and CDR2 is SYDVKM. The CDR3 extends over 14 amino acids. The whole variable domain, filled in from reference TRBV28 and TRBJ2-3, reads DVKVTQSSRYLVKRTGEKVFLECVQDMDHENMFWYRQDPGLGLRLIYFSYDVKMKEKGDIPEGYSVSREKKERFSLILESASTNQTSMYLCASSLDSGGYTRYFGPGTRLTVL.

This clonotype was seen repeatedly, ten times or more. The CDR3 DNA reads TGCAGTGCTACTCACGACTCACCACCGTACGAGCAGTACTTC. It encodes CSATHDSPPYEQYF. V and J are TRBV20-1 and TRBJ2-7, with D uncertain. The CDR3 loop spans 14 amino acids. Trimming removed 4 bases at V and 4 bases at J, with 17 bases between. Per germline, CDR1 DFQATT and CDR2 SNEGSKA (reference sequence).

The table lists this clonotype with a count of one. This chain joins TRBV15 and TRBJ2-7; D call uncertain. V lost 0 bases and J 2 bases, leaving 14 bases between the germline ends. Germline V lookup: CDR1 LNHNV, CDR2 YYDKDF (reference sequence). This CDR3 contains 16 residues. CDR3 DNA sequence: TGTGCCACCAGCAGAGATGCGGTCCTAAGCCCCTACGAGCAGTACTTC. It yields the protein CATSRDAVLSPYEQYF. Together with reference TRBV15 and TRBJ2-7, the CDR3 gives the full variable domain: DAMVIQNPRYQVTQFGKPVTLSCSQTLNHNVMYWYQQKSSQAPKLLFHYYDKDFNNEADTPDNFQSRRPNTSFCFLDIRSPGLGDTAMYLCATSRDAVLSPYEQYFGPGTRLTVT.

This clonotype came up a few times. J is TRBJ2-3 and V is TRBV5-1; the match to TRBD2 covers 7 bases. This CDR3 spans 15 amino acids. After removal of 4 bases from V and 5 bases from J, the junction contained 10 bases not matched to a gene. Germline CDR1 SGHRS, CDR2 YFSETQ. CDR3 loop: CASSTFYPGGDTQYF. The CDR3 DNA reads TGCGCCAGCAGCACCTTCTACCCGGGAGGAGATACGCAGTATTTT. Combining the CDR3 with reference TRBV5-1 and TRBJ2-3 gives the whole variable domain KAGVTQTPRYLIKTRGQQVTLSCSPISGHRSVSWYQQTPGQGLQFLFEYFSETQRNKGNFPGRFSGRQFSNSRSEMNVSTLELGDSALYLCASSTFYPGGDTQYFGPGTRLTVL.

A word on this clonotype: A much larger clonotype is one base distant, so this may be a read error. V usage is TRBV9 and J usage is TRBJ2-3; D remains ambiguous. Germline lookup yields CDR1 SGDLS and CDR2 YYNGEE. Deletions cut 3 bases from V and 2 bases from J, with 10 bases between. CDR3 size: 14 residues. The CDR3 DNA reads TGTGCCAGCAGCGCAAGTTCTGTCACAGATACGCAGTATTTT. Translating it yields CASSASSVTDTQYF. The whole variable domain, remainder taken from reference TRBV9 and TRBJ2-3, is DSGVTQTPKHLITATGQRVTLRCSPRSGDLSVYWYQQSLDQGLQFLIQYYNGEERAKGNILERFSAQQFPDLHSELNLSSLELGDSALYFCASSASSVTDTQYFGPGTRLTVL.

Only a few counts were recorded for this clonotype. The chain recombines TRBV11-3 with TRBJ2-3; D might be TRBD2 (5 bases). Germline CDR1 and CDR2: SGHNT and YENEEA. The CDR3 loop spans 14 amino acids. V lost 2 bases to trimming and J lost 5 bases, with 11 bases between them. The CDR3 coding sequence is TGTGCCAGCAGCTTACGAGGAGGCGGAGATACGCAGTATTTT. It codes for CASSLRGGGDTQYF.

This clonotype was recorded at least ten times. The chain has TRBV29-1 and TRBJ2-3; TRBD2 agrees at 7 bases. V shed 7 bases, J shed 2 bases, and the junction held 9 bases outside the gene matches. Per the germline V gene, CDR1 is SQVTM and CDR2 is ANQGSEA. The CDR3 is made up of 14 amino acids. The CDR3 sequence is CSGSRRGNTDTQYF. The CDR3 coding sequence is TGCAGCGGCTCGCGGCGGGGGAACACAGATACGCAGTATTTT.

A few counts support this clonotype. The chain has TRBV19 and TRBJ2-5; D may match TRBD1 or TRBD2 (5 bases each). The CDR3 extends over 13 amino acids. V lost 7 bases, J lost 1 base, and 10 bases lay in between. The V gene's germline CDR1 is LNHDA and CDR2 SQIVND (reference sequence). This CDR3 reads CASTGQGQETQYF. In DNA form, the CDR3 reads TGTGCCAGTACGGGGCAGGGCCAAGAGACCCAGTACTTC.

The V call is TRBV7-9, the J call TRBJ1-1; D might be TRBD1 (5 bases). CDR3 length: 18 residues. Germline assignment: CDR1 SEHNR and CDR2 FQNEAQ (reference sequence). Deletions cut 0 bases from V and 6 bases from J, with 23 bases between. CDR3: CASSLAAGRLIPSAEAFF. The DNA of the CDR3 is TGTGCCAGCAGCTTAGCGGCAGGGCGTCTCATCCCCAGCGCTGAAGCTTTCTTT.

Turning to this clonotype: This may be a read error: a much more frequent sequence differs by one nucleotide. The chain employs TRBV7-9 and TRBJ2-7; TRBD1 matches at 7 bases. The CDR3 sequence is 14 residues long. CDR1 SEHNR and CDR2 FQNEAQ come from the germline V gene (reference sequence). The CDR3 DNA reads TGTGCCGGCAGCTTAGCGAGACAGGGCTCCGAGCAGTACTTC. It specifies CAGSLARQGSEQYF.

This clonotype has just a few counts. It may be a read error: a sequence one base away is much more abundant. The V and J genes are TRBV5-1 and TRBJ2-5; D may be TRBD1 or TRBD2 (5 bases each). The CDR3 totals 15 residues. Germline V CDR1 and CDR2: SGHRS, YFSETQ. V shed 1 base and J shed 2 bases, with 12 bases lying between them. As DNA, the CDR3 is TGCGCCAGCAGCTTGAGGGGAAGCGGACAAGAGACCCAGTACTTC. Protein sequence: CASSLRGSGQETQYF.

Concerning this clonotype: A junction boundary mismatches the germline segment, possibly from a read error. V usage is TRBV12-3 or TRBV12-4 and J usage is TRBJ2-4, with D possibly TRBD1 on 7 matching bases. The CDR3 is made up of 14 amino acids. The CDR3 spells CASNSQGDSNIRYF. CDR3 DNA sequence: TGTGCCAGCAACTCCCAGGGGGACTCAAACATTCGGTACTTC.

This clonotype was recorded a few times. A much larger clone lies one base from this, so it may be a read error. The rearrangement joins TRBV20-1 to TRBJ1-5, with D perhaps TRBD1 (6 bases). The V and J ends lost 2 bases and 5 bases respectively, with 16 bases between them. The CDR3 spans 15 residues. Germline V gene lookup returns CDR1 DFQATT and CDR2 SNEGSKA (reference sequence). CDR3 residues: CSARRDMGHHQPQHF. CDR3 in DNA: TGCAGTGCTAGAAGGGACATGGGGCATCATCAGCCCCAGCATTTT.

This clonotype was counted at least ten times. This chain connects TRBV20-1 to TRBJ2-7, with 11 nucleotides matching TRBD2. There are 13 residues in the CDR3. Trimming removed 4 bases from V and 5 bases from J; junction bases left unmatched: 4. CDR1 is DFQATT and CDR2 is SNEGSKA in the germline V gene (reference sequence). The CDR3 nucleotides are TGCAGTGCTAAAGGACTAGCGGGTCACGAGCAGTACTTC. Amino acid sequence: CSAKGLAGHEQYF.

This clonotype was seen many times. At one end the junction does not follow the germline gene, possibly because of a read error. The chain links TRBV20-1 to TRBJ2-1; 10 nucleotides line up with TRBD2. This CDR3 comprises 16 residues. Per germline, CDR1 DFQATT and CDR2 SNEGSKA (reference sequence). The CDR3 sequence is CSARNRVSGRLNEEFF. CDR3 in DNA: TGCAGTGCTAGGAATAGAGTTAGCGGGAGGCTGAATGAGGAGTTCTTC.

CDR3 sequence (DNA): TGTGCCAGCAGCCAAGTTGGGGATTCACCCCTCCACTTT. This gives the protein CASSQVGDSPLHF. V is TRBV14 and J is TRBJ1-6; unclear D gene. Between the trimmed V and J ends, which lost 1 base and 8 bases, there was a span of 6 bases. This CDR3 region has 13 residues. Germline CDR1 and CDR2: SGHDN and FVKESK.

This clonotype was counted many times. The CDR3 coding sequence is TGCGCCAGCTCGGCCAGCTCCTACGAGCAGTACTTC. Amino acid sequence: CASSASSYEQYF. The chain recombines TRBV10-1 with TRBJ2-7; D gene uncertain. This CDR3 comprises 12 residues. Trimming cost V 8 bases and J 0 bases, with 8 bases left between them. Germline assignment: CDR1 WNHNN and CDR2 SYGVQD (reference sequence).